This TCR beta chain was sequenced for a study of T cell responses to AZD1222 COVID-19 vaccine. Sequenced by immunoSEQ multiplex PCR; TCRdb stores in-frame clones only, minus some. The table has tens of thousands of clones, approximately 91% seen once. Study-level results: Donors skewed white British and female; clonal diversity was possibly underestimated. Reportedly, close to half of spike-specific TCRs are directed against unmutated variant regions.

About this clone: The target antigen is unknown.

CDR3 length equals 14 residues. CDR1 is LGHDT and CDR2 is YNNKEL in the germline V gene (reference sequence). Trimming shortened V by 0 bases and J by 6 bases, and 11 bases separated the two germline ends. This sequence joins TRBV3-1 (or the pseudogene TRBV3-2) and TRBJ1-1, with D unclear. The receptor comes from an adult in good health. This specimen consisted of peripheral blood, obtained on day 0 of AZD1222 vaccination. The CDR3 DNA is TGTGCCAGCAGCCAAGAAGGGAGGGTTTCTGAAGCTTTCTTT. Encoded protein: CASSQEGRVSEAFF.